The clone carrying this T cell receptor (beta chain) was found a few times. Within the sample, other DNA sequences also encode this same CDR3. The PCR made use of 60 Vbeta and 13 Jbeta primers. The method was immunoSEQ multiplex PCR; TCRdb's version includes in-frame clones alone and lacks a portion of them. This table has some 170,000 clones, roughly 80% appearing once. The sample is drawn from a study of cytomegalovirus exposure and HLA in healthy donors. Germline V gives CDR1 SEHNR, CDR2 FQNEAQ (reference sequence). Trimming removed 5 bases from V and 5 bases from J, with 6 bases in between. The CDR3 runs to 11 residues.

The specimen sequenced was PBMCs. The clonotype originates from a woman aged 50 to 60 in good health and CMV-seronegative. The V call is TRBV7-9, the J call TRBJ2-5, with D possibly matching TRBD2 (5 bases). The CDR3 DNA is TGTGCCAGCAGCCGCGGGGAGACCCAGTACTTC. Its translation: CASSRGETQYF.